A selection of T cell receptor beta chains follows, all from one sample in a study of cytomegalovirus exposure and HLA in healthy donors. The method was immunoSEQ multiplex PCR; TCRdb's version includes in-frame clones alone and lacks a portion of them. Recorded for this sample: around 150,000 clones. Sequencing was performed on PBMCs. The source of these receptors is a woman aged 55-70 years in good health and CMV-seronegative. Both conserved end residues are part of each CDR3. D genes are given only for firm matches.

CDR3: CASSLVPGAYEQYF
DNA: TGTGCCAGCAGCTTGGTACCTGGAGCCTACGAGCAGTACTTC
V: TRBV5-4
J: TRBJ2-7
D: NA

CDR3: CASSQDPAGNNEQFF
DNA: TGTGCCAGCAGCCAAGATCCTGCGGGAAACAATGAGCAGTTCTTC
V: TRBV4-2
J: TRBJ2-1
D: NA

CDR3: CASSLTSTGDQPQHF
DNA: TGTGCCAGCAGCTTAACTTCGACAGGGGATCAGCCCCAGCATTTT
V: TRBV7-6
J: TRBJ1-5
D: TRBD1

CDR3: CASSQRLSATTNEKLFF
DNA: TGCGCCAGCAGCCAGAGACTTTCAGCAACAACTAATGAAAAACTGTTTTTT
V: TRBV4-1
J: TRBJ1-4
D: NA

CDR3: CASSYDRAGNTIYF
DNA: TGTGCCAGCAGTTACGACAGGGCCGGAAACACCATATATTTT
V: TRBV6-5
J: TRBJ1-3
D: TRBD1

CDR3: CASSDLPPGSTEAFF
DNA: TGTGCCAGCTCAGACCTTCCTCCAGGAAGCACTGAAGCTTTCTTT
V: TRBV18
J: TRBJ1-1
D: NA

CDR3: CASSRGSEEKLFF
DNA: TGCGCCAGCAGCCGGGGGTCTGAAGAAAAACTGTTTTTT
V: TRBV5-1
J: TRBJ1-4
D: NA

CDR3: CASSVAVGGSGNTIYF
DNA: TGTGCCAGCAGCGTAGCCGTCGGGGGATCTGGAAACACCATATATTTT
V: TRBV9
J: TRBJ1-3
D: NA

CDR3: CASSVVQFSTNTEAFF
DNA: TGTGCCAGCAGCGTAGTACAGTTCTCAACGAACACTGAAGCTTTCTTT
V: TRBV9
J: TRBJ1-1
D: NA

CDR3: CASSPEGNTGELFF
DNA: TGCGCCAGCAGCCCGGAGGGAAACACCGGGGAGCTGTTTTTT
V: TRBV4-1
J: TRBJ2-2
D: NA

CDR3: CASSSAPGAGDRYEQYF
DNA: TGTGCCAGCAGCTCCGCCCCGGGGGCGGGAGACCGCTACGAGCAGTACTTC
V: TRBV7-9
J: TRBJ2-7
D: NA

CDR3: CASSLVSGGAEKLFF
DNA: TGTGCCAGCAGCTTAGTATCGGGGGGGGCCGAAAAACTGTTTTTT
V: TRBV11-2
J: TRBJ1-4
D: NA

CDR3: CASSSTITQGHEQYF
DNA: TGCGCCAGCAGCTCGACAATCACACAGGGACACGAGCAGTACTTC
V: TRBV5-1
J: TRBJ2-7
D: NA

CDR3: CASSIWDTSSYLYGYTF
DNA: TGTGCCAGTAGTATTTGGGACACCTCGTCTTACCTGTATGGCTACACCTTC
V: TRBV19
J: TRBJ1-2
D: NA